Described below is a single TCR beta chain sequence and its context. This sample is drawn from a study of blood T cell repertoires in COVID-19. Per the original data handling: Counts of nucleated cells, estimated from reference gene primer amplification, were obtained. Profiled with immunoSEQ multiplex PCR; TCRdb holds only in-frame clones, not every one. The V and J calls and clone size are taken from that table; D and trimming were inferred from the DNA. The sample shows approximately 240,000 clones, around nine tenths of them seen only once. This CDR3 comprises 15 residues. CDR1 is SGHKS and CDR2 is YYEKEE in the germline V gene (reference sequence). V dropped 4 bases and J dropped 4; count of bases not matched to a gene: 6.

This chain connects TRBV5-5 to TRBJ1-5, with 9 bases lining up with TRBD1. The sequenced sample was PBMCs or T cells enriched from blood (not recorded which). This sequence originates from a woman between 18 and 29 years old who had recovered from COVID-19. The CDR3 region is CASSGGQGWNQPQHF. CDR3 nucleotide sequence: TGTGCCAGCAGCGGGGGACAGGGTTGGAATCAGCCCCAGCATTTT.